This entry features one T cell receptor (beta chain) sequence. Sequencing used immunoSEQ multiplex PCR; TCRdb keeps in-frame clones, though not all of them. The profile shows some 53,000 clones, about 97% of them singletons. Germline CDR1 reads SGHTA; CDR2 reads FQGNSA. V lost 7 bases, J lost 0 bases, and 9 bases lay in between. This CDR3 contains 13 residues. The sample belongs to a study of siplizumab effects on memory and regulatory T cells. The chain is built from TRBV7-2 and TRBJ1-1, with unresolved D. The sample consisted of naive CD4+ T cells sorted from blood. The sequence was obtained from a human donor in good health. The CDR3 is CASTEEMNTEAFF. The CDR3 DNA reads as TGTGCCAGCACCGAGGAGATGAACACTGAAGCTTTCTTT.